This passage covers 10 T cell receptor beta chains from one sample sequenced in a study of CD8 T cells in ankylosing spondylitis. TCRdb reprocessed the 5' RACE reads with MiXCR, giving one entry per CDR3 protein. The table has 290,000 or so distinct CDR3 sequences, under 25% seen once; the top ten hold 3.5% to 4.5%. Sequences were obtained from blood, either unsorted or a sorted T cell fraction (not recorded which). Receptors were obtained from a female donor with ankylosing spondylitis or in good health (not recorded which).

This clonotype was seen a few times. This chain joins TRBV7-9 and TRBJ1-2; D gene uncertain. From germline, CDR1 is SEHNR and CDR2 FQNEAQ (reference sequence). This CDR3 is 13 amino acids long. Trimming shortened V by 5 bases and J by 5 bases, and 12 bases separated the two germline ends. CDR3 protein: CASSMGRVYGYTF. CDR3 coding DNA: TGTGCCAGCAGCATGGGGAGGGTGTATGGCTACACCTTC.

This sequence joins TRBV5-1 and TRBJ2-7, with 9 bases matching TRBD1. The germline CDR1 and CDR2 sequences are SGHRS and YFSETQ. V shed 4 bases and J 1 base; nucleotides not matched to a gene: 3. This CDR3 has 14 amino acids. CDR3 sequence (DNA): TGCGCCAGCAGCAACAGGGGGCAGTCCTACGAGCAGTACTTC. This codes for CASSNRGQSYEQYF. The variable domain in full, completed from reference TRBV5-1 and TRBJ2-7, reads KAGVTQTPRYLIKTRGQQVTLSCSPISGHRSVSWYQQTPGQGLQFLFEYFSETQRNKGNFPGRFSGRQFSNSRSEMNVSTLELGDSALYLCASSNRGQSYEQYFGPGTRLTVT.

The chain links TRBV5-1 to TRBJ2-5; possibly TRBD2 for D (6 bases). The CDR3 has 14 amino acids. Trimming left V 0 bases short and J 6 bases short, with 12 bases between. Per germline, CDR1 SGHRS and CDR2 YFSETQ. CDR3 protein: CASSLVADGQTQYF. The CDR3 nucleotides read TGCGCCAGCAGCTTGGTAGCGGACGGGCAGACCCAGTACTTC.

This clonotype was picked up many times. The chain combines TRBV29-1 with TRBJ1-5; tentative D call: TRBD1 (5 bases). This CDR3 is 12 amino acids long. Germline-derived CDR1 and CDR2 are SQVTM and ANQGSEA. The V gene lost 6 bases and the J gene lost 3 bases, with 9 bases spanning the gap. As DNA, the CDR3 is TGCAGCGTAAGGGACTTCAATCAGCCCCAGCATTTT. It translates to CSVRDFNQPQHF.

This clonotype has a handful of counts. The chain recombines TRBV20-1 with TRBJ2-7; the D gene is possibly TRBD1 (5 bases). Germline V gene lookup returns CDR1 DFQATT and CDR2 SNEGSKA (reference sequence). With 4 bases removed from V and 5 bases from J, the gap between germline ends came to 9 bases. CDR3 size: 11 residues. The CDR3 nucleotides read TGCAGTGCTACCAGGGTAAACGAGCAGTACTTC. Translation: CSATRVNEQYF.

This clonotype has more than one count but fewer than ten. The chain combines TRBV7-9 with TRBJ1-4; D may be TRBD1 (6 bases). The CDR3 sequence is 12 residues long. Germline lookup yields CDR1 SEHNR and CDR2 FQNEAQ (reference sequence). The germline V and J ends were trimmed by 2 bases and 11 bases, with 9 bases remaining between them. This chain's CDR3 is CASSLPQGKLFF. The CDR3 DNA sequence: TGTGCCAGCAGCTTACCTCAGGGGAAACTGTTTTTT.

There are a few counts of this clonotype. The chain is built from TRBV12-3 or TRBV12-4 and TRBJ1-6, with D perhaps TRBD1 (5 bases). The length of the CDR3 is 17 residues. The V end lost 0 bases, the J end lost 11 bases, and 20 bases lay between the germline ends. CDR3 protein: CASSLASGLGVRPPLHF. The CDR3 DNA follows: TGTGCCAGCAGTTTAGCCTCAGGGCTCGGAGTAAGGCCACCCCTCCACTTT.

A few counts support this clonotype. This rearrangement joins TRBV19 to TRBJ2-2; 9 bases align to TRBD1. The J segment lost 6 bases and the V segment lost 9 bases, leaving 8 bases of the junction unmatched. The CDR3 has 14 amino acids. CDR1 is LNHDA, CDR2 SQIVND, per germline (reference sequence). The CDR3 spells CASKPGQGPGELFF. The CDR3 region has the DNA TGTGCCAGCAAGCCGGGACAGGGACCCGGGGAGCTGTTTTTT.

The genes are TRBV5-5 and TRBJ2-5; 14 bases agree with TRBD2. Germline CDR1 SGHKS, CDR2 YYEKEE (reference sequence). Trimming at V came to 4 bases and at J to 4 bases, leaving 9 bases not matched to a gene. The CDR3 has 17 amino acids. As DNA, the CDR3 is TGTGCCAGCAGCCCGCACGGACTAGCGGGAGGCGGAGAGACCCAGTACTTC. This sequence encodes CASSPHGLAGGGETQYF.

The chain carries TRBV20-1 and TRBJ2-2, with 9 bases aligning to TRBD1. J lost 5 bases, V lost 3 bases, and 4 bases had no gene match. The CDR3 extends over 14 amino acids. CDR1 and CDR2 (germline): DFQATT, SNEGSKA (reference sequence). Here the CDR3 reads CSASSDRGTGELFF. The CDR3 DNA reads TGCAGTGCTAGTAGCGACAGGGGGACCGGGGAGCTGTTTTTT.